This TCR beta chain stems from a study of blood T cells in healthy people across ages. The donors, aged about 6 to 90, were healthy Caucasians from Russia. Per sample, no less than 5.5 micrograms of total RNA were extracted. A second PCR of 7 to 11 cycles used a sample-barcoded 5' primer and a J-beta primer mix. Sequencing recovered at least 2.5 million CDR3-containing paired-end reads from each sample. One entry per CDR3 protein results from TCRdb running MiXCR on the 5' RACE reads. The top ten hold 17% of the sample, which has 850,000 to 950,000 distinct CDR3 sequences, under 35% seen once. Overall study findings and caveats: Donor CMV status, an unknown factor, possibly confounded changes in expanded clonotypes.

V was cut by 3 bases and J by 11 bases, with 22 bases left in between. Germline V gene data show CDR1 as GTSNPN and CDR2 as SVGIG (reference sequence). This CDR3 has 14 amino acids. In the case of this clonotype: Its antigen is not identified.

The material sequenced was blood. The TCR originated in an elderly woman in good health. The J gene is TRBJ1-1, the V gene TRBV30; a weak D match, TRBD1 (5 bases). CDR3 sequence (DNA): TGTGCCTGGAGGATAGGGGCCCCTGGAGTTGATGCTTTCTTT. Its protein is CAWRIGAPGVDAFF.